The 3 T cell receptor beta chains in this list originate from one sample, sequenced in a study of blood T cell repertoires in COVID-19. The assay was immunoSEQ multiplex PCR, and TCRdb's table has in-frame clones only and misses some. In the table there are approximately 210,000 clones, under 90% of which are singletons. Sequencing was done on a sample of peripheral blood. These receptors came from a woman of 80 years or more with COVID-19, enrolled during active disease.

Many counts were recorded for this clone. V is TRBV28 and J is TRBJ2-6; tentative D call: TRBD2 (5 bases). There are 18 residues in the CDR3. V was trimmed by 1 base and J by 0 bases, leaving 13 bases between them. Germline V gene sequence: CDR1 MDHEN, CDR2 SYDVKM. As DNA, the CDR3 is TGTGCCAGCAGTTTATTCGGACTGGGAAGCTCTGGGGCCAACGTCCTGACTTTC. Encoded protein: CASSLFGLGSSGANVLTF.

This clone was seen a few times. The J gene is TRBJ1-2, the V gene TRBV7-9; TRBD1 aligns across 7 bases. The CDR3 runs 15 residues. Germline CDR1 is SEHNR and CDR2 is FQNEAQ (reference sequence). Trimming removed 0 bases from V and 6 bases from J; junction bases left unmatched: 7. The CDR3 protein is CASSLAGTETNGYTF. CDR3 in DNA: TGTGCCAGCAGCTTAGCCGGGACAGAGACGAATGGCTACACCTTC.

Comments on this clone: This specimen includes other DNA sequences encoding the same CDR3. This chain's CDR3 is CASSGQMNTEAFF. CDR3 nucleotides: TGTGCCAGTAGTGGACAGATGAACACTGAAGCTTTCTTT. The rearrangement uses TRBV19 and TRBJ1-1; possible D gene TRBD1, 6 bases. The ends were cut back, 5 bases at V and 0 bases at J, with 7 bases in the middle. The germline V gene encodes CDR1 LNHDA and CDR2 SQIVND (reference sequence). This CDR3 is built from 13 residues.